This T cell receptor beta chain was recovered during a study of blood T cell repertoires in COVID-19 (dated by TCRdb to the early 2020s). Context from the whole study: Samples covering the acute and convalescent phases of COVID-19 were provided by collaborators in the United States, Italy and Spain. The material from the prospective study consisted of cDNA or gDNA derived from T cells, B-cell-depleted T cells, or PBMCs. HLA class I and class II types, where available, came from metadata supplied by the sample provider rather than from assay-based typing. The repertoires were released in a freely available public database meant as a resource for research on the immune response to SARS-CoV-2. Deeply sampled blood TCRbeta repertoires from subjects exposed to, actively infected with, or recovered from COVID-19 were included in the dataset. The samples were drawn from two sources: the first 160 participants of the ongoing ImmuneRACE study, and 1,200 or so subjects contributed by 6 global collaborators. Nearly every sample came with metadata listing a de-identified subject ID, COVID-19 status, age in years and sex.

As for this clone: Its antigen is not yet known. No much larger clone is present one base from it, and per-base qualities are unavailable.

From cysteine to phenylalanine, the CDR3 is 13 amino acids long. The read is trimmed to its CDR3 DNA, 39 bases read in frame from base 1. At the junction V is shortened by 5 bases and J by 6 bases; bases outside the gene matches: 5. As encoded in the germline V gene, CDR1 is KGHSH while CDR2 is LQKENI. TCRbeta CDR3 regions were amplified from genomic DNA by means of the immunoSEQ Assay, a bias-controlled multiplex PCR. Turning to the authors' computational methods: Nucleated cell counts per sample were estimated from amplification of reference gene primers within the assay. Sequence reads were collapsed and filtered to measure the absolute abundance of every unique TCRbeta CDR3 rearrangement. Productive Simpson clonality was computed per sample as the square root of Simpson's diversity index over productive rearrangements. TCRdb's version of the immuneACCESS table is confined to in-frame rearrangements and falls short of the full clone set. An unresolved V gene accounts for under half of the shortfall where checked; the remainder is of unknown origin. The V and J calls and clone size were taken over from that table, and D and trimming were inferred from the DNA. Across this sample there are fewer than 60,000 clones, with 65% to 85% seen only once. About 9.9% of the sample rests with the top ten.

Results and caveats for the whole study, not just this receptor: The quantity of clinical and demographic metadata differed by source and by participant and was supplied without curation.

One collaborating source in Seattle enrolled patients during active infection and followed them longitudinally through the course of disease. Whole blood was collected in K2EDTA tubes by collaborating institutions according to the institutions' own protocols. For TCRbeta analysis, collaborators shipped samples in one of three forms: frozen whole blood, isolated PBMCs, or DNA extracted from either of those sample types. The sequence derives from an elderly man with COVID-19, enrolled during active disease. The sequenced sample was peripheral blood. The V and J genes are TRBV18 and TRBJ1-2, with 8 central nucleotides matching TRBD1. The sequence in DNA is TGTGCCAGCTCAGCACAGGGGGTAGATGGCTACACCTTC. It translates as CASSAQGVDGYTF.